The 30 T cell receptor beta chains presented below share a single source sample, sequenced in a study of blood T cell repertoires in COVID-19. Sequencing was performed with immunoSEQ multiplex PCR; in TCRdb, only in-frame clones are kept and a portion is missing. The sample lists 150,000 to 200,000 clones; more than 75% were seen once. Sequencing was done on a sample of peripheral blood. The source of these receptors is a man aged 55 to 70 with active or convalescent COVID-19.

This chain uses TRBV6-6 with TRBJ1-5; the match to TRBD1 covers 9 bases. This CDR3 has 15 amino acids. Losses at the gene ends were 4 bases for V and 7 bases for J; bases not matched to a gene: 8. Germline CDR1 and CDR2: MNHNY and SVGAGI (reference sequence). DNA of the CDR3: TGTGCCAGCAGTTCTCCCGGGACAGGGAAGCAGCCCCAGCATTTT. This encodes CASSSPGTGKQPQHF.

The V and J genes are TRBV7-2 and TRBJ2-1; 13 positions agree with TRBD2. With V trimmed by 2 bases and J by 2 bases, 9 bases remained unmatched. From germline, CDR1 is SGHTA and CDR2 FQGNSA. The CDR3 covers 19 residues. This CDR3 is CASSLSLTSGGPAYNEQFF. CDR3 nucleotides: TGTGCCAGCAGCTTATCTTTGACTAGCGGGGGGCCCGCCTACAATGAGCAGTTCTTC. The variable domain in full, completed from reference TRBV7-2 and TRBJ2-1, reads GAGVSQSPSNKVTEKGKDVELRCDPISGHTALYWYRQSLGQGLEFLIYFQGNSAPDKSGLPSDRFSAERTGGSVSTLTIQRTQQEDSAVYLCASSLSLTSGGPAYNEQFFGPGTRLTVL.

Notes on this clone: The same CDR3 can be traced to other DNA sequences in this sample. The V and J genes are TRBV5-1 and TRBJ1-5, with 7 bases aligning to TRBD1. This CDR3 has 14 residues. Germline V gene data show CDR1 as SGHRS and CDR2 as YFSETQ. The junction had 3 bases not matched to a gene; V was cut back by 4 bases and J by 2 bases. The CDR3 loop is CASSPGQGNQPQHF. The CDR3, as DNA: TGCGCCAGCAGCCCAGGACAGGGCAATCAGCCCCAGCATTTT.

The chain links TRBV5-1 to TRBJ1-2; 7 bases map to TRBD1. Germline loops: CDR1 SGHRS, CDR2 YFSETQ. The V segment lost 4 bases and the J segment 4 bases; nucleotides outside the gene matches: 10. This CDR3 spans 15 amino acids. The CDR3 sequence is CASSPGTVGSYGYTF. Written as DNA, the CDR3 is TGCGCCAGCAGCCCAGGGACAGTAGGAAGCTATGGCTACACCTTC.

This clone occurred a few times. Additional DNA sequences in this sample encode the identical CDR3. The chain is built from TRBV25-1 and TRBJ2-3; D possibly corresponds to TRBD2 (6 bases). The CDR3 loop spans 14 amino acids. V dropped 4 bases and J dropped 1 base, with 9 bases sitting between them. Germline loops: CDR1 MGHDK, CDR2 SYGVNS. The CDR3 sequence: CASSVGGGTDTQYF. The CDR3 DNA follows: TGTGCCAGCAGTGTGGGCGGGGGCACAGATACGCAGTATTTT.

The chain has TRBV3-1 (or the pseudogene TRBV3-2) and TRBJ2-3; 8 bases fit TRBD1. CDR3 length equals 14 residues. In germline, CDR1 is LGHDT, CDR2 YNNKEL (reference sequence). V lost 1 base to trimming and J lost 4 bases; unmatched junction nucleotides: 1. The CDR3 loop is CASSQADRADTQYF. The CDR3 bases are TGTGCCAGCAGCCAAGCGGACAGGGCAGATACGCAGTATTTT.

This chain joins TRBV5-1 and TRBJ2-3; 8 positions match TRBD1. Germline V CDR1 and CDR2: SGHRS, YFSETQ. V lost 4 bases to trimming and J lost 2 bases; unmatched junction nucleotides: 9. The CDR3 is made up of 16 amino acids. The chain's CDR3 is CASSPGQGLTTDTQYF. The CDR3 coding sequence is TGCGCCAGCAGCCCCGGACAGGGTTTGACCACAGATACGCAGTATTTT.

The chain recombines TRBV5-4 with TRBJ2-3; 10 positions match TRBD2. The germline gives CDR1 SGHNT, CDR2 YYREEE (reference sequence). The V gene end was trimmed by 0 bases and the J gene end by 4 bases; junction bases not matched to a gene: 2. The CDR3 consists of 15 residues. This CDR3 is CASSLASGSSDTQYF. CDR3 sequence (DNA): TGTGCCAGCAGCTTGGCTAGCGGGAGTTCAGATACGCAGTATTTT.

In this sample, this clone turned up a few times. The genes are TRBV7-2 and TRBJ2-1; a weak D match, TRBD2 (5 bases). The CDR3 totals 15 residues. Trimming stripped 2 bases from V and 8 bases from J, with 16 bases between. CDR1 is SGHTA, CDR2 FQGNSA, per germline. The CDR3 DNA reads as TGTGCCAGCAGCTTACAAGTAAGCGGAGTGGATGAGCAGTTCTTC. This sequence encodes CASSLQVSGVDEQFF.

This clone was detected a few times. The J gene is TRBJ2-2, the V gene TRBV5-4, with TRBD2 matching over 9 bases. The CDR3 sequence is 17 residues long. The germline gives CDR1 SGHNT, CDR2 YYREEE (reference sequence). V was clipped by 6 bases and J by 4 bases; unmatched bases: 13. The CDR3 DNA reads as TGTGCCAGCACCCCGTCGGGCGGGAGGGCCACCACCGGGGAGCTGTTTTTT. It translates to CASTPSGGRATTGELFF.

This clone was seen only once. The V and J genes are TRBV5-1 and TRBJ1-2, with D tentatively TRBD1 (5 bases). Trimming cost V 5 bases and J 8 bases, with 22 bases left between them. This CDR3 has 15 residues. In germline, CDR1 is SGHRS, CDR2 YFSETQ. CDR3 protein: CASRFTTVQGQGYTF. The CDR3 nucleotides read TGCGCCAGCAGATTCACTACGGTTCAGGGTCAGGGCTACACCTTC.

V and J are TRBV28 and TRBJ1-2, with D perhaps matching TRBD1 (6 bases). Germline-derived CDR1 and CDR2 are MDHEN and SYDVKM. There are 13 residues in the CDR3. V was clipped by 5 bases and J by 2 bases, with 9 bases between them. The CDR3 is CASSNTGNYGYTF. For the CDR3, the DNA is TGTGCCAGCAGTAATACAGGGAACTATGGCTACACCTTC.

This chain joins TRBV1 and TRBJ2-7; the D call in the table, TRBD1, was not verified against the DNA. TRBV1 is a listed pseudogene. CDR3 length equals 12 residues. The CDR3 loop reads CTSSQVLAEQYF. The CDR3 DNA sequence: TGCACCAGCAGCCAAGTCCTGGCCGAGCAGTACTTC.

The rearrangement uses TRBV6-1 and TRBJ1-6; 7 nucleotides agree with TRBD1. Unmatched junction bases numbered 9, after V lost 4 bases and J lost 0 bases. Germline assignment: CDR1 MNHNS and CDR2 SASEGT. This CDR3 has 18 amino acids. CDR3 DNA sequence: TGTGCCAGCAGTGCTATACAGGGGCGCAGCTCCTATAATTCACCCCTCCACTTT. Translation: CASSAIQGRSSYNSPLHF.

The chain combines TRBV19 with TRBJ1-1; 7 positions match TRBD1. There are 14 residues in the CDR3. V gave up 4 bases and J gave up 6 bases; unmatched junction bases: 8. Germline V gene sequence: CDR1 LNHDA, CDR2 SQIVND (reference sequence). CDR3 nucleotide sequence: TGTGCCAGTAGTACCGGACAGGTCTCAGCTGAAGCTTTCTTT. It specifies CASSTGQVSAEAFF.

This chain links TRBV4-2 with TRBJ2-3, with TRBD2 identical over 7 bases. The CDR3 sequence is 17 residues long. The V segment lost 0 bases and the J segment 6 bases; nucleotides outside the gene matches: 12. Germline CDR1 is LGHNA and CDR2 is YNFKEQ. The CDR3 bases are TGTGCCAGCAGCCAAGATCCCTTCCGACTAGCATATGATACGCAGTATTTT. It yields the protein CASSQDPFRLAYDTQYF.

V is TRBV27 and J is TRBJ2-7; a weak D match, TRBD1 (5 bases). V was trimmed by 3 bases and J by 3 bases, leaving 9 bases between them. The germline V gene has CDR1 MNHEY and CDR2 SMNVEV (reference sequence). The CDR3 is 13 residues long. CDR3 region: CASSLDIFYEQYF. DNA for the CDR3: TGTGCCAGCAGTTTGGACATTTTCTACGAGCAGTACTTC.

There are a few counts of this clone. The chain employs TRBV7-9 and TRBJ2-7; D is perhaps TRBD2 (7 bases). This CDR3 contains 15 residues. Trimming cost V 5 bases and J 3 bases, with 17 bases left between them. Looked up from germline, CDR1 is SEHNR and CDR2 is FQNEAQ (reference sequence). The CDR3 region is CASSGMGGGFYEQYF. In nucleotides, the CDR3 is TGTGCCAGCAGCGGGATGGGAGGGGGTTTCTACGAGCAGTACTTC.

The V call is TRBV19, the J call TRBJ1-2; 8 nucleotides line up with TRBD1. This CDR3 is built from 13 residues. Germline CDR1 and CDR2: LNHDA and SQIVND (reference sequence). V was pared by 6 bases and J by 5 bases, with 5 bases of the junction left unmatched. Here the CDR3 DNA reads TGTGCCAGTAGGATACGGACAGGGTATGGCTACACCTTC. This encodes CASRIRTGYGYTF.

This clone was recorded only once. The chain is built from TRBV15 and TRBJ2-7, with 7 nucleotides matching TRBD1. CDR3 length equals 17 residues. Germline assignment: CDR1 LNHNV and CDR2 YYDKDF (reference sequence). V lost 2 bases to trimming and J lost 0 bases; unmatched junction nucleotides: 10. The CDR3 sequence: CATSRYFIGTVSYEQYF. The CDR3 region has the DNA TGTGCCACCAGCAGATATTTTATCGGGACAGTCTCCTACGAGCAGTACTTC.

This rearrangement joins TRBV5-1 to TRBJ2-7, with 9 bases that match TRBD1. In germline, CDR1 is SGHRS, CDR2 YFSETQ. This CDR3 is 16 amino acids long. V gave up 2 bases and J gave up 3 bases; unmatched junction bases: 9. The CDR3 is CASSFTLGTGFYEQYF. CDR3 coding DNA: TGCGCCAGCAGCTTTACCCTCGGGACAGGGTTCTACGAGCAGTACTTC.

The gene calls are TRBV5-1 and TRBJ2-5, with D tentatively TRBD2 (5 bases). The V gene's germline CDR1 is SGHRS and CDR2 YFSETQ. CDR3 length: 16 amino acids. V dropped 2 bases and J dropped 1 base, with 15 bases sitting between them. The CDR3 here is CASSFTAAQSQETQYF. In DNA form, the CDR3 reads TGCGCCAGCAGCTTCACAGCGGCCCAATCCCAAGAGACCCAGTACTTC.

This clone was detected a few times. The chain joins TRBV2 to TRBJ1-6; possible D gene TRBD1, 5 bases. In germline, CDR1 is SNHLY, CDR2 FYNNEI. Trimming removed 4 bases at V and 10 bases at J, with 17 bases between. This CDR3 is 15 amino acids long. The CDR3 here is CASSVQGPNRSPLHF. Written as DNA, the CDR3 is TGTGCCAGCAGTGTCCAGGGTCCGAATAGGTCACCCCTCCACTTT. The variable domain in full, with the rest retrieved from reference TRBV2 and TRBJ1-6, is EPEVTQTPSHQVTQMGQEVILRCVPISNHLYFYWYRQILGQKVEFLVSFYNNEISEKSEIFDDQFSVERPDGSNFTLKIRSTKLEDSAMYFCASSVQGPNRSPLHFGNGTRLTVT.

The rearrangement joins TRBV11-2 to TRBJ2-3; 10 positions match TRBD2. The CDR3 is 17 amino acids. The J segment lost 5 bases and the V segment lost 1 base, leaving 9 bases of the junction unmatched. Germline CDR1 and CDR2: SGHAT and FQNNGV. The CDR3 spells CASSLGPSGRGRDTQYF. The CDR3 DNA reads TGTGCCAGCAGCTTAGGCCCTAGCGGGAGAGGGAGAGATACGCAGTATTTT.

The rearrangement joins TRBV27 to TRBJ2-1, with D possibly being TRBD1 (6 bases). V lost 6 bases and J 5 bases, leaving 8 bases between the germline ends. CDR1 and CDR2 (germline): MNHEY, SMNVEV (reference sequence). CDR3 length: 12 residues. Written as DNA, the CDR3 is TGTGCCAGCAGCAAGGGGGACAATGAGCAGTTCTTC. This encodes CASSKGDNEQFF.

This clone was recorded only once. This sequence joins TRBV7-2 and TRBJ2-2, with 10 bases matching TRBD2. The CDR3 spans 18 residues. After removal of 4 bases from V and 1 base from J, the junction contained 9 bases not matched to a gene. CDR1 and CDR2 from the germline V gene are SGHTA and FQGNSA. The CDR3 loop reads CASSSSRGTSVNTGELFF. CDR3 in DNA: TGTGCCAGCAGCTCCTCTAGGGGGACTAGCGTGAACACCGGGGAGCTGTTTTTT.

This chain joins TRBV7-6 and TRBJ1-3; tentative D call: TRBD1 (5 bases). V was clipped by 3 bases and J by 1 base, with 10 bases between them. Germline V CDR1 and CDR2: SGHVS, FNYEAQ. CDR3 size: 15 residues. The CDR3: CASSLGGYSGNTIYF. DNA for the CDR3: TGTGCCAGCAGCTTGGGGGGGTATTCTGGAAACACCATATATTTT.

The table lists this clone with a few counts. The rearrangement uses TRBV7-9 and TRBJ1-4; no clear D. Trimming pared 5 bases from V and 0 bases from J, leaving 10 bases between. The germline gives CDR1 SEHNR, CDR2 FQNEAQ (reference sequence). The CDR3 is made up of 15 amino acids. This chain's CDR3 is CASSRDSATNEKLFF. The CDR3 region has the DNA TGTGCCAGCAGCCGTGACTCTGCAACTAATGAAAAACTGTTTTTT.

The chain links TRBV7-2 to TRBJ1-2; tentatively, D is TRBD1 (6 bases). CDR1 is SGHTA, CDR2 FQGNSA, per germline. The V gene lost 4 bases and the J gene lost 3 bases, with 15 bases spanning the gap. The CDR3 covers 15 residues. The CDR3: CASSYYRVGDYGYTF. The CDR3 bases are TGTGCCAGCAGCTATTACAGGGTAGGGGACTATGGCTACACCTTC.

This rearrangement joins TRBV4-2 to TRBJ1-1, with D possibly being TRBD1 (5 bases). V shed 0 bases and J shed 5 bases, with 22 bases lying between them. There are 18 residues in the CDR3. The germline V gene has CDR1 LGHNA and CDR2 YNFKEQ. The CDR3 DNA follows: TGTGCCAGCAGCCAAGAAAACCTTCAGGGATTACTGGGGACTGAAGCTTTCTTT. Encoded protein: CASSQENLQGLLGTEAFF.